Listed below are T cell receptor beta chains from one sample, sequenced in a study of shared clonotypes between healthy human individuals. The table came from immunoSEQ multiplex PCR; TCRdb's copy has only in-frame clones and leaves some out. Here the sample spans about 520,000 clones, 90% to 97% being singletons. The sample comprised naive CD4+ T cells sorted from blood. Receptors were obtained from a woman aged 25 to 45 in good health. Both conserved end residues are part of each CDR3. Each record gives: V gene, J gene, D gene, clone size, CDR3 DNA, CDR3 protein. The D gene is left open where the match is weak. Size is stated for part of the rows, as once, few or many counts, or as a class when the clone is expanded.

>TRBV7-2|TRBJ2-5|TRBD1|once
TGTGCCAGCAGCTTAGCGTCAGGACAGGGGCAAGAGACCCAGTACTTC
CASSLASGQGQETQYF
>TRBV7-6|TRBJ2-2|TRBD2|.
TGTGCCAGCAGCTTAGGCGGGAGCTACACCGGGGAGCTGTTTTTT
CASSLGGSYTGELFF
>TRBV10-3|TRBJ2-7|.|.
TGTGCCATCAGTGAGTCAGGCGGAGATTACGAGCAGTACTTC
CAISESGGDYEQYF
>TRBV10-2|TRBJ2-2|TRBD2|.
TGCGCCATCCTAGGACTAGCGGGACGAACCGGGGAGCTGTTTTTT
CAILGLAGRTGELFF
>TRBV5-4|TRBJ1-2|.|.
TGTGCCAGCAGCTATGGGGTCGGGAACTATGGCTACACCTTC
CASSYGVGNYGYTF
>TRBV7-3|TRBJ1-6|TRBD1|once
TGTGCCAGCAGCTTAAACGGACAGGGAAATTCACCCCTCCACTTT
CASSLNGQGNSPLHF
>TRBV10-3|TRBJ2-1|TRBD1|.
TGTGCCATCAGCCCAGGGGGCCACAATGAGCAGTTCTTC
CAISPGGHNEQFF
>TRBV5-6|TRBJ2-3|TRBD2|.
TGTGCCAGCAGCAGGGTTTTTGGCGGGAGTCCCACAGATACGCAGTATTTT
CASSRVFGGSPTDTQYF
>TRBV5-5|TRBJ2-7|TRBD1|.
TGTGCCAGCAGCCCGCATGTTAACCCCGGACAGGGCGAGCAGTACTTC
CASSPHVNPGQGEQYF
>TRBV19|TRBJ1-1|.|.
TGTGCCAGTAGTATCGGGACCGAGGCGACTGAAGCTTTCTTT
CASSIGTEATEAFF
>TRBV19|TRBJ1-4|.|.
TGTGCCAGTCGTGCGGGGGCCAATTCCGAAAAACTGTTTTTT
CASRAGANSEKLFF
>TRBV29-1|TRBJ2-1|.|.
TGCAGCGGCCGAACAGGGTCCAATGAGCAGTTCTTC
CSGRTGSNEQFF
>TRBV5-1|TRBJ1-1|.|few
TGCGCCAGCAGCCCGGGAGCGGAGACTGAAGCTTTCTTT
CASSPGAETEAFF
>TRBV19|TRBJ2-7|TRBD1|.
TGTGCCAGTAGTATGAAAGACAGGGGGTTCCCCTACGAGCAGTACTTC
CASSMKDRGFPYEQYF